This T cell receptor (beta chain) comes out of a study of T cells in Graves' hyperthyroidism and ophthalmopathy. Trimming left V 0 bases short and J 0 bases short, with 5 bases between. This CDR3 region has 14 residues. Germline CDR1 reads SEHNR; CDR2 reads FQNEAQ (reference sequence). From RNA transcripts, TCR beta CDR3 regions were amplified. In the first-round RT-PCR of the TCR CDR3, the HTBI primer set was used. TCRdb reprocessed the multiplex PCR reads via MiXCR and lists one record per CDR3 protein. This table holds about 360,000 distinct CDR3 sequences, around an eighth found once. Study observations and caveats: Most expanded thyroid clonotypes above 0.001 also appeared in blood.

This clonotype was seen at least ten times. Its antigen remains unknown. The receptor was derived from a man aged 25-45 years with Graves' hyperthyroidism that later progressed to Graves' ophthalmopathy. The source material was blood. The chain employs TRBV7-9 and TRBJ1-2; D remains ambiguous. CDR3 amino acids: CASSLAQANYGYTF. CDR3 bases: TGTGCCAGCAGCTTAGCGCAGGCTAACTATGGCTACACCTTC. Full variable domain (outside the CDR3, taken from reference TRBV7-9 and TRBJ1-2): DTGVSQNPRHKITKRGQNVTFRCDPISEHNRLYWYRQTLGQGPEFLTYFQNEAQLEKSRLLSDRFSAERPKGSFSTLEIQRTEQGDSAMYLCASSLAQANYGYTFGSGTRLTVV.